A selection of T cell receptor beta chains follows, all from one sample in a study of blood T cell repertoires in COVID-19. Clones were sequenced by immunoSEQ multiplex PCR, and TCRdb holds only the in-frame ones, with some missing. The sample records around 140,000 clones, around 84% being singletons. The sample was PBMCs or T cells enriched from blood (not recorded which). The origin of the receptors is a man aged 35-49 years with acute COVID-19. Both conserved end residues are part of each CDR3. The order of the fields is clone size, V gene, J gene, CDR3 protein. Clone size is stated in some rows and not others, as once, few, many or a class when expanded.

>.|TRBV28|TRBJ1-2
CASSLLGGTGGAYGYTF
>.|TRBV19|TRBJ2-6
CASSTGYSGANVLTF
>.|TRBV15|TRBJ2-2
CATSSGTSGTKTGELFF
>.|TRBV7-9|TRBJ1-2
CASREGAEGYTF
>.|TRBV29-1|TRBJ1-2
CSVKGSGVDRGYTF
>.|TRBV13|TRBJ2-2
CASSSTGVLTGELFF
>.|TRBV2|TRBJ2-1
CASSVAGTEQFF
>.|TRBV28|TRBJ1-2
CASSPAGTGWGYGYTF
>few|TRBV3-1/TRBV3-2|TRBJ1-5
CASSPSADQPQHF
>.|TRBV29-1|TRBJ1-1
CSVEGRQGVWGTEAFF
>.|TRBV10-3|TRBJ1-2
CAIKGQGTSQGYTF
>.|TRBV7-3|TRBJ1-5
CASSLFAGAQPQHF
>.|TRBV7-2|TRBJ2-1
CASSLVTGERWNEQFF
>few|TRBV3-1/TRBV3-2|TRBJ2-1
CASSQDSGTRRSNEQFF
>.|TRBV2|TRBJ2-1
CASSGGLAGYNEQFF
>.|TRBV5-1|TRBJ2-3
CASSSGTDTQYF
>.|TRBV3-1/TRBV3-2|TRBJ1-2
CASSQDIVGGYGYTF
>.|TRBV5-1|TRBJ1-2
CASSLIRTGFGLNYGYTF
>.|TRBV19|TRBJ1-1
CASSIDWGGNTEAFF
>.|TRBV3-1/TRBV3-2|TRBJ2-5
CASSQKGGGPRKETQYF
>.|TRBV18|TRBJ2-3
CASSREARDTQYF
>.|TRBV7-3|TRBJ2-5
CASSLGGGALETQYF
>.|TRBV10-1|TRBJ2-4
CASSDTDIIAKNIQYF
>.|TRBV4-2|TRBJ1-4
CASSPGQGASEKLFF
>.|TRBV5-8|TRBJ2-3
CASSYRDRAAFTDTQYF
>once|TRBV24-1|TRBJ2-5
CATSTASTGGRETQYF
>.|TRBV7-2|TRBJ1-3
CASSPQTASGNTIYF
>once|TRBV30|TRBJ1-2
CAWSRGGRNGYTF
>.|TRBV6-5|TRBJ2-5
CASTPQGEETQYF
>.|TRBV25-1|TRBJ1-6
CASNEGSSYNSPLHF
>few|TRBV5-4|TRBJ1-1
CASSLEEDTEAFF
>.|TRBV29-1|TRBJ2-1
CSERSGEKPQFF
>.|TRBV6-5|TRBJ1-5
CASSLRGGSNQPQHF
>once|TRBV3-1/TRBV3-2|TRBJ2-3
CASSRTSGGSTDTQYF
>.|TRBV3-1/TRBV3-2|TRBJ2-1
CASSSGGAGSNEQFF
>.|TRBV5-3|TRBJ1-5
CARSPSPAGGLGSNQPQHF
>.|TRBV11-2|TRBJ1-3
CASSLDGIGTASLSGNTIYF
>few|TRBV18|TRBJ2-5
CASSPDATGQETQYF
>.|TRBV24-1|TRBJ1-1
CATSDGTGGTEAFF
>few|TRBV6-6|TRBJ2-2
CASSLGLGMGELFF
>.|TRBV7-9|TRBJ2-7
CASSWAGTGGGEQYF
>.|TRBV6-6|TRBJ1-1
CASYRGQGNTEAFF
>.|TRBV2|TRBJ1-2
CASSTNRDTYGYTF
>.|TRBV19|TRBJ1-2
CATWALPRGYTF
>.|TRBV7-2|TRBJ1-2
CASSLESGSNGYTF
>.|TRBV4-1|TRBJ2-1
CASSQGGNEQFF
>.|TRBV3-1/TRBV3-2|TRBJ1-2
CASSQDRGQGGYTF